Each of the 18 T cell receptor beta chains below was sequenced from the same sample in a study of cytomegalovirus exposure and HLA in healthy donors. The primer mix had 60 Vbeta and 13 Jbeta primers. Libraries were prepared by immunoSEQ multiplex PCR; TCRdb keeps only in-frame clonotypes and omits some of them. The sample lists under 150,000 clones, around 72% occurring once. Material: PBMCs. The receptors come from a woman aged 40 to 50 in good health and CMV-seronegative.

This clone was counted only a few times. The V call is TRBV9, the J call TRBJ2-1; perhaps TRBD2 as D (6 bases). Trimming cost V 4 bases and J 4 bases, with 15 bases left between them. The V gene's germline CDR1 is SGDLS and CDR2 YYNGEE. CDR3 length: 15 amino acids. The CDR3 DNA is TGTGCCAGCAGCTATATGGGCGGGGTTTACAATGAGCAGTTCTTC. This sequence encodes CASSYMGGVYNEQFF.

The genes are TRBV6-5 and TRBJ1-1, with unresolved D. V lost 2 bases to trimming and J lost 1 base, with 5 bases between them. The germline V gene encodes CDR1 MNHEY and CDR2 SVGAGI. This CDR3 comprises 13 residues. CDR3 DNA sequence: TGTGCCAGCAGTTACGGCAAGAACACTGAAGCTTTCTTT. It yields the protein CASSYGKNTEAFF.

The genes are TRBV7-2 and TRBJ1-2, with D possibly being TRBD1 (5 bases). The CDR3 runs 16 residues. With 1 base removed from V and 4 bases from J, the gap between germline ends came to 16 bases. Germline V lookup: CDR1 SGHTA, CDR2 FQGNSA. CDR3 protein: CASSLVGSKRGYGYTF. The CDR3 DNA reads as TGTGCCAGCAGCTTAGTTGGGTCAAAAAGGGGCTATGGCTACACCTTC.

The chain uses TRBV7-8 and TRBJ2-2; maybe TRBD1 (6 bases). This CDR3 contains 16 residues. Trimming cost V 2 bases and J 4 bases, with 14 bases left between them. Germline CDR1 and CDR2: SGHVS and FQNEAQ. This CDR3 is CASSLIGQLGTGELFF. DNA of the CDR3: TGTGCCAGCAGCTTAATTGGACAGCTCGGCACCGGGGAGCTGTTTTTT.

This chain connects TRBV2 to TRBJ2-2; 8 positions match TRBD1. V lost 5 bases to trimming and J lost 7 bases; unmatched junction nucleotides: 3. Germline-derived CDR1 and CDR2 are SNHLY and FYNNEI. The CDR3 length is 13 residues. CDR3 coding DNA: TGTGCCAGCAGTTCAGACAGGGGCGGGGAGCTGTTTTTT. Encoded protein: CASSSDRGGELFF.

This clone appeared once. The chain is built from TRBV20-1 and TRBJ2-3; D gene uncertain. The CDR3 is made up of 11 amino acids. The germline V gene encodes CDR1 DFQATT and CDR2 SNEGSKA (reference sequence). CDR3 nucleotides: TGCAGCGCCACGGTGGCAGATACGCAGTATTTT. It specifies CSATVADTQYF.

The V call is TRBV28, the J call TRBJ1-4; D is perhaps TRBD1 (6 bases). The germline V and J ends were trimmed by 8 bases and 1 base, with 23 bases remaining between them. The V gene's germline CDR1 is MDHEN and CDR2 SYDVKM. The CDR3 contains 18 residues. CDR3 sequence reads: CASCAPGGGGLTNEKLFF. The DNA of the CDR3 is TGTGCCAGCTGCGCTCCCGGGGGCGGGGGGCTAACTAATGAAAAACTGTTTTTT.

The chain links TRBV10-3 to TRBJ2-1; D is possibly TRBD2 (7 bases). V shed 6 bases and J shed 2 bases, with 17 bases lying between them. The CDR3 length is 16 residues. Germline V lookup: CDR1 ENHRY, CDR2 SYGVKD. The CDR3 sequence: CAISHRGGGAYNEQFF. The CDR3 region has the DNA TGTGCCATCAGCCACCGGGGAGGGGGGGCCTACAATGAGCAGTTCTTC.

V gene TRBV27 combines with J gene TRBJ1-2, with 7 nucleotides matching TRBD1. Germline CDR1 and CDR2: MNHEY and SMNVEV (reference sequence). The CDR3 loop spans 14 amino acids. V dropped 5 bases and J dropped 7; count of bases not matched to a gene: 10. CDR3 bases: TGTGCCAGCAGTGCACTGACAGGGAGCTCTGGCTACACCTTC. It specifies CASSALTGSSGYTF.

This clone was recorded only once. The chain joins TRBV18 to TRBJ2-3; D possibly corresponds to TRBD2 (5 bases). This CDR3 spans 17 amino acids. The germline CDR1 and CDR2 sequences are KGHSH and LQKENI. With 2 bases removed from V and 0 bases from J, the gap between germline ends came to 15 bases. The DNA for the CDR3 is TGTGCCAGCTCACCAAATGTCGGCGGACTCAGCACAGATACGCAGTATTTT. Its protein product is CASSPNVGGLSTDTQYF.

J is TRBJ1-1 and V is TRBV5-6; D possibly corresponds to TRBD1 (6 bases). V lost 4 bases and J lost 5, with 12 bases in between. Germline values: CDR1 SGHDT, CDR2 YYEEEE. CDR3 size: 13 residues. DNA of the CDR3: TGTGCCAGCAGCCCTGGGACATCTACTGAAGCTTTCTTT. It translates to CASSPGTSTEAFF. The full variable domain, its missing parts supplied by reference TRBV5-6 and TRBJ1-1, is DAGVTQSPTHLIKTRGQQVTLRCSPKSGHDTVSWYQQALGQGPQFIFQYYEEEERQRGNFPDRFSGHQFPNYSSELNVNALLLGDSALYLCASSPGTSTEAFFGQGTRLTVV.

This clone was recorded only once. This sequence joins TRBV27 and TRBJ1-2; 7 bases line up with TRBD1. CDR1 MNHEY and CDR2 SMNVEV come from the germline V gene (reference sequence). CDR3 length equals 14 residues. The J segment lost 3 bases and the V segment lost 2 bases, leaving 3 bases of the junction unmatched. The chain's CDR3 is CASSLGRGDYGYTF. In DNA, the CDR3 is TGTGCCAGCAGTTTAGGCAGGGGGGACTATGGCTACACCTTC.

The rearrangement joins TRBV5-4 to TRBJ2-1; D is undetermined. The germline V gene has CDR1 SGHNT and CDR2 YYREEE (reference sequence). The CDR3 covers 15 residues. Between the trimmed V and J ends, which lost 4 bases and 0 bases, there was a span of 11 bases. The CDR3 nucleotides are TGTGCCAGCAGCGTTAATTCAGACTCCTACAATGAGCAGTTCTTC. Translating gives CASSVNSDSYNEQFF.

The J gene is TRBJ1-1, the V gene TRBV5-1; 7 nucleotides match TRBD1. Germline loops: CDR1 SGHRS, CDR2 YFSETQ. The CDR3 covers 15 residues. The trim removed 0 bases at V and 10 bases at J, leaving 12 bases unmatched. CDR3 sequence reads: CASSLDRSRGLGAFF. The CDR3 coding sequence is TGCGCCAGCAGCTTGGATCGTTCGAGGGGGCTGGGAGCTTTCTTT.

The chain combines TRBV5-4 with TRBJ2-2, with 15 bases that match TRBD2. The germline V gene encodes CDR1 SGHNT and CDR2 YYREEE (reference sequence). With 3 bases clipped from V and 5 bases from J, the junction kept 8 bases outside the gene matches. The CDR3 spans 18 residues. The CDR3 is CASSWGLAGGQGTGELFF. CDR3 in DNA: TGTGCCAGCAGCTGGGGACTAGCGGGGGGCCAGGGAACCGGGGAGCTGTTTTTT.

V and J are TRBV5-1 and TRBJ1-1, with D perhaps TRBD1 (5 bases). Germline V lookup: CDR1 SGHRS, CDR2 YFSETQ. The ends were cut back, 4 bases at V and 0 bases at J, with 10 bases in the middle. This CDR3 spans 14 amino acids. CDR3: CASSLRQLNTEAFF. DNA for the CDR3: TGCGCCAGCAGCCTAAGACAGCTGAACACTGAAGCTTTCTTT.

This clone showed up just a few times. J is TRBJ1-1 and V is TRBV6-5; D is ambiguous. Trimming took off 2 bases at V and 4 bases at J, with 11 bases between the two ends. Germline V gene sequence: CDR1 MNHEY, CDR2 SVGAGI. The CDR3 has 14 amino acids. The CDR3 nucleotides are TGTGCCAGCAGTTACCGGTCGGGGTTCACTGAAGCTTTCTTT. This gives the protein CASSYRSGFTEAFF.

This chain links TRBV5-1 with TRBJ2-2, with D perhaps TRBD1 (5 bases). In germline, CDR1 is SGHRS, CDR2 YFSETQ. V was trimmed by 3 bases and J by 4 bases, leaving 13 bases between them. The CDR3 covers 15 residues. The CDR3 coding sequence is TGCGCCAGCAGCTCCGACGGACATCTCACCGGGGAGCTGTTTTTT. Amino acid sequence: CASSSDGHLTGELFF.